This T cell receptor (beta chain) was retrieved from a study of beta chain features in type 1 diabetes. Regarding this clone: Its antigen is still unknown.

Overall study results and limits: Patients with type 1 diabetes carried fewer insertions and had more deletions at their VDJ junctions. The naive, central memory and Treg TCRB repertoires showed an apparent similarity that was greater among patients than among healthy donors.

As every portion of the isolated RNA was reverse transcribed, the sequencing read expressed TCRB transcripts. An average of approximately 3.6 million reads was obtained for naive, central memory and regulatory T cell samples. The protocol was immunoSEQ multiplex PCR, while the TCRdb copy is restricted to in-frame clones and leaves out a portion. The sample has 200,000 to 250,000 clones, about 63% seen once. In all sorted populations, purity surpassed 95%. V gave up 4 bases and J gave up 4 bases, with 22 bases separating them. Germline V gene data show CDR1 as GTSNPN and CDR2 as SVGIG (reference sequence). CDR3 length: 16 amino acids.

The V and J genes are TRBV30 and TRBJ1-1; D possibly corresponds to TRBD1 (5 bases). The TCR was taken from a young man in good health. The source material was naive CD4+ T cells from blood. The DNA of the CDR3 is TGTGCCTGGACCGCCGTATTACCAGGGAGAGTCACTGAAGCTTTCTTT. This codes for CAWTAVLPGRVTEAFF.